This T cell receptor beta chain was sequenced during a study of T-cell memory formation after mild COVID-19. Looking at the study overall: TCR clusters were mostly donor specific. General study findings and limits: Clones that contracted clustered mainly in CM and EM if CD4+ and in EMRA if CD8+. The finding that pre-infection memory included some responding clones suggested that cross-reactive memory joined.

V lost 1 base to trimming and J lost 3 bases; unmatched junction nucleotides: 6. CDR3 length equals 16 residues. Germline-derived CDR1 and CDR2 are SGHAT and FQNNGV. Using constant-segment primers, 5'RACE produced TCR alpha and TCR beta cDNA libraries carrying sample barcodes and UMIs. TCRdb analysed the 5' RACE reads with MiXCR anew, one entry per CDR3 protein. The sample holds around 510,000 distinct CDR3 sequences, roughly a fifth seen once. Regarding this clonotype: What it binds is unknown.

Sequencing input: PBMCs or a T cell subset sorted from them (not recorded which). This clonotype was obtained from an adult woman who had mild COVID-19 (a few samples of this study predate the infection). Cell type and time point are not known. This chain connects TRBV11-2 to TRBJ2-3, with TRBD1 matching 8 bases. CDR3 sequence (DNA): TGTGCCAGCAGCTTAGGACGGACAGGGAGTACAGATACGCAGTATTTT. Translated: CASSLGRTGSTDTQYF.